The present entry profiles one TCR beta chain with its context. These data originate in a study of blood T cells in healthy people across ages. This CDR3 spans 13 amino acids. Germline V lookup: CDR1 KGHDR, CDR2 SFDVKD. Trimming left V 1 base short and J 12 bases short, with 12 bases between. Primed by a sample-barcoded 5' primer and a J-beta primer mix, a second PCR proceeded for about 6 to 12 cycles. TCRdb independently ran MiXCR on the 5' RACE reads; one entry per CDR3 protein. Of about 2 million distinct CDR3 sequences listed, around half were seen once; the top ten hold less than 2.5%. Material: blood. The rearrangement uses TRBV24-1 and TRBJ2-1; D gene ambiguous. This receptor was taken from a woman in her thirties or forties in good health. In DNA form, the CDR3 reads TGTGCCACCAGTGATTTCTACCGAGACGTGCAGTTCTTC. Translation gives CATSDFYRDVQFF.